This T cell receptor beta chain was documented in a study of human T cells and chemical hapten exposure. At the level of the study: Chiefly female patients presented with alopecia areata, totalis or universalis.

CDR1 MNHNS and CDR2 SASEGT come from the germline V gene. V was pared by 8 bases and J by 5 bases, with 13 bases between. This CDR3 contains 13 residues. This clonotype was detected ten times or more. TCRdb fed the RACE reads into MiXCR, producing one record per CDR3 protein. The repertoire holds 60,000 to 75,000 distinct CDR3 sequences, with about 7% as singletons. Time point of the sample: pre-sensitization, week 0. Stated treatment: therapeutic diphenylcyclopropenone sensitization with weekly scalp DPC. From whole blood left unfractionated, total RNA was extracted. The clonotype originates from a woman in her 30s with alopecia areata. Some clones in this sample may be carry-over from other donors' samples. The sample was whole blood, taken in connection with sensitization to the hapten diphenylcyclopropenone (DPC). The chain couples TRBV6-1 to TRBJ1-5, with D maybe TRBD1 (5 bases). The CDR3 nucleotides read TGTGCCAGCGAGGCAGGGCAATATCAGCCCCAGCATTTT. Residues: CASEAGQYQPQHF.